These T cell receptor beta chains were read from a single sample in a study of T cell changes during pregnancy in multiple sclerosis. The table came from immunoSEQ multiplex PCR; TCRdb's copy has only in-frame clones and leaves some out. Counted here are roughly 40,000 clones, approximately 90% occurring once; the ten biggest clones make up less than 1.5%. Sequences were derived from peripheral blood, sampled before pregnancy. Receptor source: a female donor with multiple sclerosis, enrolled in a pregnancy study. Each CDR3 is given with its conserved first and last residue. Each record gives: D gene, V gene, clone size, J gene, CDR3 protein, CDR3 DNA. A D gene is named only where the DNA matches it firmly. Where a row states a size, it is once, few, many or the class of an expanded clone; other rows omit it.

d_call: TRBD1
v_call: TRBV7-2
clone_size: .
j_call: TRBJ2-1
cdr3_aa: CASSSTGTGGRNEQFF
cdr3_nt: TGTGCCAGCAGCTCAACCGGGACAGGGGGTAGGAATGAGCAGTTCTTC

d_call: TRBD1
v_call: TRBV7-9
clone_size: .
j_call: TRBJ2-1
cdr3_aa: CASSLVAGQAYNEQFF
cdr3_nt: TGTGCCAGCAGCTTAGTGGCGGGACAGGCCTACAATGAGCAGTTCTTC

d_call: .
v_call: TRBV11-2
clone_size: .
j_call: TRBJ1-2
cdr3_aa: CASSLVFGTGHGYTF
cdr3_nt: TGTGCCAGCAGCTTAGTTTTTGGAACAGGCCATGGCTACACCTTC

d_call: .
v_call: TRBV11-3
clone_size: once
j_call: TRBJ2-1
cdr3_aa: CASSLQGNNEQFF
cdr3_nt: TGTGCCAGCAGCCTACAGGGTAACAATGAGCAGTTCTTC

d_call: TRBD1
v_call: TRBV27
clone_size: .
j_call: TRBJ2-7
cdr3_aa: CASSLLGGASYEQYF
cdr3_nt: TGTGCCAGCAGTTTGTTAGGGGGCGCGTCCTACGAGCAGTACTTC

d_call: TRBD1
v_call: TRBV10-3
clone_size: once
j_call: TRBJ2-5
cdr3_aa: CAISESTGGGETQYF
cdr3_nt: TGTGCCATCAGTGAGTCGACAGGGGGAGGGGAGACCCAGTACTTC

d_call: .
v_call: TRBV7-2
clone_size: .
j_call: TRBJ1-4
cdr3_aa: CASSSGGTYKEKLFF
cdr3_nt: TGTGCCAGCAGCTCAGGAGGGACGTACAAGGAAAAACTGTTTTTT

d_call: .
v_call: TRBV2
clone_size: .
j_call: TRBJ1-1
cdr3_aa: CASSVAPGETEAFF
cdr3_nt: TGTGCCAGCAGTGTCGCGCCGGGTGAAACTGAAGCTTTCTTT

d_call: .
v_call: TRBV7-8
clone_size: .
j_call: TRBJ2-3
cdr3_aa: CASSLGQRRTDTQYF
cdr3_nt: TGTGCCAGCAGCTTAGGACAGCGCCGCACAGATACGCAGTATTTT

d_call: .
v_call: TRBV29-1
clone_size: .
j_call: TRBJ2-5
cdr3_aa: CSVEIPLFQETQYF
cdr3_nt: TGCAGCGTTGAAATACCCCTATTCCAAGAGACCCAGTACTTC

d_call: .
v_call: TRBV9
clone_size: .
j_call: TRBJ1-5
cdr3_aa: CASSAQGHSNQPQHF
cdr3_nt: TGTGCCAGCAGTGCGCAGGGTCATAGCAATCAGCCCCAGCATTTT

d_call: .
v_call: TRBV6-4
clone_size: .
j_call: TRBJ2-2
cdr3_aa: CASSLPGGELFF
cdr3_nt: TGTGCCAGCAGCCTCCCCGGCGGGGAGCTGTTTTTT

d_call: TRBD1
v_call: TRBV6-6
clone_size: .
j_call: TRBJ1-2
cdr3_aa: CASSPPGQRTYGYTF
cdr3_nt: TGTGCCAGCAGCCCACCGGGACAGAGAACCTATGGCTACACCTTC

d_call: TRBD1
v_call: TRBV7-9
clone_size: .
j_call: TRBJ1-1
cdr3_aa: CASIGQERTEAFF
cdr3_nt: TGTGCCAGCATAGGACAGGAGAGGACTGAAGCTTTCTTT

d_call: TRBD2
v_call: TRBV10-1
clone_size: .
j_call: TRBJ2-1
cdr3_aa: CASRNTSGRINEQFF
cdr3_nt: TGCGCCAGCAGGAATACTAGCGGGAGGATAAATGAGCAGTTCTTC

d_call: .
v_call: TRBV6-5
clone_size: .
j_call: TRBJ1-1
cdr3_aa: CASSSGGNTEAFF
cdr3_nt: TGTGCCAGCAGTTCCGGGGGAAACACTGAAGCTTTCTTT

d_call: .
v_call: TRBV7-7
clone_size: .
j_call: TRBJ2-2
cdr3_aa: CASSPDYKLNTGELFF
cdr3_nt: TGTGCCAGCAGCCCAGACTATAAACTGAACACCGGGGAGCTGTTTTTT

d_call: TRBD1
v_call: TRBV27
clone_size: .
j_call: TRBJ1-2
cdr3_aa: CASRIDREGSGYTF
cdr3_nt: TGTGCCAGCAGGATAGACAGGGAAGGTTCTGGCTACACCTTC

d_call: .
v_call: TRBV5-1
clone_size: .
j_call: TRBJ2-1
cdr3_aa: CASSLAPGSNEQFF
cdr3_nt: TGCGCCAGCAGCTTGGCTCCCGGTTCCAATGAGCAGTTCTTC

d_call: TRBD1
v_call: TRBV11-2
clone_size: .
j_call: TRBJ1-5
cdr3_aa: CASSPPDRGQGQPQHF
cdr3_nt: TGTGCCAGCAGCCCCCCTGACAGGGGGCAGGGTCAGCCCCAGCATTTT

d_call: .
v_call: TRBV14
clone_size: .
j_call: TRBJ1-1
cdr3_aa: CASRRQGTNTEAFF
cdr3_nt: TGTGCCAGCAGAAGGCAGGGAACGAACACTGAAGCTTTCTTT

d_call: TRBD2
v_call: TRBV28
clone_size: .
j_call: TRBJ2-1
cdr3_aa: CASSFASGSSYNEQFF
cdr3_nt: TGTGCCAGCAGTTTCGCTAGCGGGAGCTCCTACAATGAGCAGTTCTTC

d_call: TRBD1
v_call: TRBV30
clone_size: .
j_call: TRBJ2-5
cdr3_aa: CAWSPRQGQETQYF
cdr3_nt: TGTGCCTGGAGTCCCCGACAGGGGCAAGAGACCCAGTACTTC

d_call: .
v_call: TRBV18
clone_size: once
j_call: TRBJ1-1
cdr3_aa: CASPPGQPFRATEAFF
cdr3_nt: TGTGCCAGCCCCCCCGGACAACCTTTTCGTGCCACTGAAGCTTTCTTT

d_call: TRBD2
v_call: TRBV28
clone_size: .
j_call: TRBJ2-7
cdr3_aa: CASSRLAGVRAYEQYF
cdr3_nt: TGTGCCAGCAGTAGGCTAGCGGGAGTAAGGGCGTACGAGCAGTACTTC

d_call: .
v_call: TRBV2
clone_size: .
j_call: TRBJ2-7
cdr3_aa: CASANPSETDSYEQYF
cdr3_nt: TGTGCCAGCGCAAACCCCTCCGAGACAGACTCCTACGAGCAGTACTTC

d_call: .
v_call: TRBV11-2
clone_size: .
j_call: TRBJ2-1
cdr3_aa: CASSQRLLYNEQFF
cdr3_nt: TGTGCCAGCAGCCAAAGACTGTTGTACAATGAGCAGTTCTTC

d_call: .
v_call: TRBV5-4
clone_size: .
j_call: TRBJ2-2
cdr3_aa: CASSFDRELGELFF
cdr3_nt: TGTGCCAGCAGCTTCGATCGGGAGCTGGGGGAGCTGTTTTTT

d_call: .
v_call: TRBV4-1
clone_size: .
j_call: TRBJ1-4
cdr3_aa: CASSQARGTNEKLFF
cdr3_nt: TGCGCCAGCAGCCAAGCAAGGGGTACTAATGAAAAACTGTTTTTT

d_call: TRBD1
v_call: TRBV7-9
clone_size: .
j_call: TRBJ2-7
cdr3_aa: CASSLVGQASYEQYF
cdr3_nt: TGTGCCAGCAGCTTAGTTGGACAGGCCTCCTACGAGCAGTACTTC

d_call: .
v_call: TRBV6-5
clone_size: .
j_call: TRBJ1-1
cdr3_aa: CASSPDRRNTEAFF
cdr3_nt: TGTGCCAGCAGTCCCGACAGAAGGAACACTGAAGCTTTCTTT

d_call: .
v_call: TRBV7-9
clone_size: .
j_call: TRBJ1-1
cdr3_aa: CASSLSAGHTEAFF
cdr3_nt: TGTGCCAGCAGCTTATCGGCAGGGCACACTGAAGCTTTCTTT

d_call: .
v_call: TRBV30
clone_size: .
j_call: TRBJ2-6
cdr3_aa: CAWSVWGAGANVLTF
cdr3_nt: TGTGCCTGGAGTGTTTGGGGGGCTGGGGCCAACGTCCTGACTTTC

d_call: .
v_call: TRBV28
clone_size: .
j_call: TRBJ1-4
cdr3_aa: CASSSARGRNEKLFF
cdr3_nt: TGTGCCAGCAGTTCGGCCAGGGGCAGAAATGAAAAACTGTTTTTT

d_call: .
v_call: TRBV29-1
clone_size: .
j_call: TRBJ2-5
cdr3_aa: CSVEVWGRETQYF
cdr3_nt: TGCAGCGTCGAAGTCTGGGGGCGCGAGACCCAGTACTTC

d_call: .
v_call: TRBV5-1
clone_size: .
j_call: TRBJ2-5
cdr3_aa: CASTSGGTYQETQYF
cdr3_nt: TGCGCCAGCACTTCAGGGGGGACCTACCAAGAGACCCAGTACTTC

d_call: TRBD2
v_call: TRBV2
clone_size: .
j_call: TRBJ2-1
cdr3_aa: CASRGDYSYNEQFF
cdr3_nt: TGTGCCAGCAGGGGGGACTACTCCTACAATGAGCAGTTCTTC

d_call: .
v_call: TRBV28
clone_size: once
j_call: TRBJ2-5
cdr3_aa: CASSSLETQYF
cdr3_nt: TGTGCCAGCAGTTCCCTTGAGACCCAGTACTTC

d_call: TRBD2
v_call: TRBV5-5
clone_size: .
j_call: TRBJ2-1
cdr3_aa: CASRGEGLPYNEQFF
cdr3_nt: TGTGCCAGCAGGGGGGAGGGCCTGCCCTACAATGAGCAGTTCTTC

d_call: .
v_call: TRBV4-3
clone_size: .
j_call: TRBJ1-1
cdr3_aa: CASSHIPIGQFGHTEAFF
cdr3_nt: TGCGCCAGCAGCCACATCCCCATCGGACAGTTTGGTCACACTGAAGCTTTCTTT

d_call: TRBD1
v_call: TRBV12-5
clone_size: .
j_call: TRBJ2-5
cdr3_aa: CASGLVPPGGVETQYF
cdr3_nt: TGTGCTAGTGGTTTGGTACCGCCAGGGGGCGTAGAGACCCAGTACTTC

d_call: TRBD1
v_call: TRBV4-1
clone_size: medium-sized
j_call: TRBJ1-5
cdr3_aa: CASSQTRQGGQPQHF
cdr3_nt: TGCGCCAGCAGCCAAACCAGACAGGGTGGACAGCCCCAGCATTTT

d_call: .
v_call: TRBV9
clone_size: .
j_call: TRBJ2-3
cdr3_aa: CASSTRGPSTDTQYF
cdr3_nt: TGTGCCAGCAGCACTCGAGGGCCTAGCACAGATACGCAGTATTTT

d_call: .
v_call: TRBV30
clone_size: .
j_call: TRBJ1-3
cdr3_aa: CAWRPRGLAGNTIYF
cdr3_nt: TGTGCCTGGCGGCCCCGGGGTCTAGCTGGAAACACCATATATTTT

d_call: TRBD1
v_call: TRBV11-3
clone_size: .
j_call: TRBJ1-1
cdr3_aa: CASSSYRDSEAFF
cdr3_nt: TGTGCCAGCAGCTCCTACCGGGACAGTGAAGCTTTCTTT

d_call: TRBD1
v_call: TRBV6-5
clone_size: .
j_call: TRBJ2-3
cdr3_aa: CASKSGTGVGDTQYF
cdr3_nt: TGTGCCAGCAAGTCCGGGACAGGGGTGGGGGATACGCAGTATTTT

d_call: TRBD2
v_call: TRBV5-1
clone_size: once
j_call: TRBJ2-7
cdr3_aa: CASSPGLAGVDEQYF
cdr3_nt: TGCGCCAGCAGCCCTGGACTAGCGGGAGTAGACGAGCAGTACTTC

d_call: TRBD1
v_call: TRBV19
clone_size: .
j_call: TRBJ1-2
cdr3_aa: CASTPGGQYANYGYTF
cdr3_nt: TGTGCCAGTACTCCAGGGGGACAGTACGCTAACTATGGCTACACCTTC

d_call: TRBD2
v_call: TRBV10-3
clone_size: .
j_call: TRBJ2-7
cdr3_aa: CATFAGLAGDEQYF
cdr3_nt: TGTGCCACCTTTGCGGGACTAGCGGGGGACGAGCAGTACTTC

d_call: .
v_call: TRBV18
clone_size: once
j_call: TRBJ2-6
cdr3_aa: CASSRGEAGANVLTF
cdr3_nt: TGTGCCAGCTCACGAGGAGAAGCTGGGGCCAACGTCCTGACTTTC

d_call: TRBD1
v_call: TRBV5-4
clone_size: .
j_call: TRBJ2-2
cdr3_aa: CASRPDRGKGNTGELFF
cdr3_nt: TGTGCCAGCAGACCTGACAGGGGAAAAGGTAACACCGGGGAGCTGTTTTTT

d_call: TRBD1
v_call: TRBV19
clone_size: .
j_call: TRBJ1-1
cdr3_aa: CASSILWDRTQNTEAFF
cdr3_nt: TGTGCCAGTAGTATTTTGTGGGACAGAACTCAGAACACTGAAGCTTTCTTT

d_call: TRBD2
v_call: TRBV5-6
clone_size: .
j_call: TRBJ2-7
cdr3_aa: CASTYGRTYEQYF
cdr3_nt: TGTGCCAGCACCTACGGGAGGACCTACGAGCAGTACTTC